These T cell receptor beta chains were read from a single sample in a study of lung T cells in sarcoidosis with Löfgren's syndrome. TCRdb ran MiXCR on the reads and lists one entry per CDR3 protein. The table includes roughly 20,000 distinct CDR3 sequences, about 20% detected once. Material: CD4+ T cells from PBMCs. All receptors come from a human donor with sarcoidosis (Löfgren's syndrome or another form), or a control subject (not recorded which). Each CDR3 is given without its conserved first and last residue. Fields, in order: V gene, D gene, CDR3 length, CDR3 protein. The D gene is left open where the match is weak.

v_gene: TRBV20-1; d_gene: TRBD2; len: 13; CDR3aa: SASRIGLALETQY
v_gene: TRBV12-3/TRBV12-4; d_gene: TRBD2; len: 13; CDR3aa: ASRSRDYSYNEQF
v_gene: TRBV3-1; d_gene: NA; len: 16; CDR3aa: ASSPTGGRFMPGNTIY
v_gene: TRBV28; d_gene: NA; len: 12; CDR3aa: ASFAWGANIGAF
v_gene: TRBV20-1; d_gene: NA; len: 9; CDR3aa: SALEREAQY
v_gene: TRBV4-2; d_gene: NA; len: 12; CDR3aa: ASSQNRGTDTQY
v_gene: TRBV28; d_gene: NA; len: 9; CDR3aa: ASGIRNEQS
v_gene: TRBV20-1; d_gene: TRBD2; len: 13; CDR3aa: SARRTSGRGDEQF
v_gene: TRBV7-2; d_gene: TRBD2; len: 15; CDR3aa: ASSGGLAGLSTDTQY
v_gene: TRBV5-1; d_gene: TRBD2; len: 15; CDR3aa: ASSLVASGREWHEQY
v_gene: TRBV20-1; d_gene: TRBD2; len: 19; CDR3aa: SARAPTTSVRGSLLTDTQY
v_gene: TRBV5-1; d_gene: NA; len: 12; CDR3aa: ASRAGTLNTEAF